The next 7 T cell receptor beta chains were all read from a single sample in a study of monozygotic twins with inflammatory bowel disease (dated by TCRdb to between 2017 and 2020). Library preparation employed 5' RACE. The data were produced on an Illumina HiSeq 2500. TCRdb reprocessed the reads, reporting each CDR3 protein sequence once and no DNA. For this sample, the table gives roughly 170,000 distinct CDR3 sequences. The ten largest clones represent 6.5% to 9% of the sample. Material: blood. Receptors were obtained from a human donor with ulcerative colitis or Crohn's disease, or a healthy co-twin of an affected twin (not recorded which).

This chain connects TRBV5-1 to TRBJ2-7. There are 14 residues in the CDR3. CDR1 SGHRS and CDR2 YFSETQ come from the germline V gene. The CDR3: CASSLEHLPYEQYF.

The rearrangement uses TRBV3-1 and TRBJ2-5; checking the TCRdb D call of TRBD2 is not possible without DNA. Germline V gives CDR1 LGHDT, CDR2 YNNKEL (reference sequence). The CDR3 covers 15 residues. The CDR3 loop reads CASSQDRLARETQYF.

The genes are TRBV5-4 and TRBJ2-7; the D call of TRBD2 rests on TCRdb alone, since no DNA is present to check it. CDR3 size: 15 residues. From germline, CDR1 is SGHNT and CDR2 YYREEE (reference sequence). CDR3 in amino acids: CASSLAGQGFYEQYF.

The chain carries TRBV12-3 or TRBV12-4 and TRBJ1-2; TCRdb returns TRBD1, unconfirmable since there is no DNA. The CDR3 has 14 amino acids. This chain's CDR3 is CASRTGTGDYGYTF.

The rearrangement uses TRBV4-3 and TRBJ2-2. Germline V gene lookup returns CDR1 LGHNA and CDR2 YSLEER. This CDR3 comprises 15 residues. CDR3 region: CASRDGRWNTGELFF.

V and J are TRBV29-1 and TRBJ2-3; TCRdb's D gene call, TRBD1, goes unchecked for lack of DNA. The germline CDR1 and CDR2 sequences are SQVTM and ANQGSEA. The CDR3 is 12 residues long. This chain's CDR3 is CSAPGFTDTQYF.

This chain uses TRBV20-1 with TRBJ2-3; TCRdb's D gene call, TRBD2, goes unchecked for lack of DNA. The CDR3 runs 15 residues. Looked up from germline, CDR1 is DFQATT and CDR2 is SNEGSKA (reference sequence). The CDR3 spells CSARDTLAGVHTQYF.